This is a list of T cell receptor beta chains from one sample in a study of T cells after posttransplantation cyclophosphamide. Produced via immunoSEQ multiplex PCR; TCRdb's table is partial and in-frame only. Seen here are tens of thousands of clones, roughly 92% observed once, and the top ten hold less than 3.5%. What was sequenced was PBMCs. The source of these receptors is a woman in her 50s in good health and a related stem cell transplant donor. Both conserved end residues are part of each CDR3. A D gene is named only where the DNA matches it firmly. Not every row has a clone size; where given, it reads once, few, many or a size class.

d_gene	v_gene	abundance	j_gene	CDR3nt	CDR3aa
TRBD1	TRBV19	few	TRBJ2-1	TGTGCCAGTAGTGCAACAGGGGTTTCCTACAATGAGCAGTTCTTC	CASSATGVSYNEQFF
TRBD1	TRBV6-1	NA	TRBJ2-7	TGTGCCAGCAGTGAAGAGGGGACAGGGGGAGAGCAGTACTTC	CASSEEGTGGEQYF
NA	TRBV19	NA	TRBJ1-1	TGTGCCAGTACTCCAGGGCCGTGGGACACTGAAGCTTTCTTT	CASTPGPWDTEAFF
NA	TRBV6-5	NA	TRBJ1-1	TGTGCCAGCAGTTACCTAAACAGGGCCTCGAACACTGAAGCTTTCTTT	CASSYLNRASNTEAFF
TRBD1	TRBV29-1	NA	TRBJ2-2	TGCAGCGTCGCAGGGGGGAACACCGGGGAGCTGTTTTTT	CSVAGGNTGELFF
NA	TRBV6-5	NA	TRBJ1-2	TGTGCCAGCAGTTACTCGCGAGGAGGTGGCTACACCTTC	CASSYSRGGGYTF
NA	TRBV30	NA	TRBJ2-5	TGTGCCTGGAGGGCTGCCGAAAGGACCCAGTACTTC	CAWRAAERTQYF
TRBD1	TRBV6-1	once	TRBJ1-2	TGTGCCAGCAGTGAAGCGACAGGGGGCTATGGCTACACCTTC	CASSEATGGYGYTF
NA	TRBV30	NA	TRBJ1-2	TGTGCCTGGAGTGGATCCAGGGGAGCTAACTATGGCTACACCTTC	CAWSGSRGANYGYTF
TRBD2	TRBV15	NA	TRBJ2-3	TGTGCCACCAGTCGCGGGAGAATGAGCACAGATACGCAGTATTTT	CATSRGRMSTDTQYF
TRBD2	TRBV5-6	NA	TRBJ2-2	TGTGCCAGCAGCTCCGGGACTACCAACACCGGGGAGCTGTTTTTT	CASSSGTTNTGELFF
NA	TRBV5-1	NA	TRBJ2-5	TGCGCCAGCAGCTTTTCAACTAGAGGGGGAGGGGATACCCAGTACTTC	CASSFSTRGGGDTQYF
NA	TRBV21-1	NA	TRBJ2-5	TGTGCCAGCAGCAAGCCCCGGGACAGGGACAAAGAGACCCAGTACTTC	CASSKPRDRDKETQYF
TRBD1	TRBV18	NA	TRBJ2-7	TGTGCCAGCTCACCCTACGGTGAGGGACAGGGCGACGAGCAGTACTTC	CASSPYGEGQGDEQYF
TRBD1	TRBV27	NA	TRBJ1-3	TGTGCCAGCAGTCCAGACAGGGCCTCTGGAAACACCATATATTTT	CASSPDRASGNTIYF
TRBD2	TRBV2	NA	TRBJ2-4	TGTGCCACCAAGCGAGCGGGGGACAAAAACATTCAGTACTTC	CATKRAGDKNIQYF
NA	TRBV7-2	NA	TRBJ2-7	TGTGCCAGCAGCCCTACGAGCGGCTACGAGCAGTACTTC	CASSPTSGYEQYF
TRBD1	TRBV28	NA	TRBJ1-5	TGTGCCAGCAGTGTCGGACAGGGGAATCAGCCCCAGCATTTT	CASSVGQGNQPQHF
TRBD2	TRBV10-3	NA	TRBJ2-1	TGTGCCATCAGGGATAGCGGGAGGCTTTCCTACAATGAGCAGTTCTTC	CAIRDSGRLSYNEQFF
TRBD1	TRBV5-1	NA	TRBJ2-1	TGCGCCAGCAGCTTGGCGCCAGGGGGCAATGAGCAGTTCTTC	CASSLAPGGNEQFF
NA	TRBV30	NA	TRBJ1-6	TGTGCCTGGAGTGTAAACGTCAGGGTGGGTTCACCCCTCCACTTT	CAWSVNVRVGSPLHF
NA	TRBV11-2	NA	TRBJ1-3	TGTGCCAGCAGCTTAGAGCTCCTGAGCTCTGGAAACACCATATATTTT	CASSLELLSSGNTIYF
NA	TRBV7-6	NA	TRBJ2-7	TGTGCCAGCAGCTTAGGTTCATCCGAGCAGTACTTC	CASSLGSSEQYF
NA	TRBV10-3	NA	TRBJ2-3	TGTGCCATCTACTCCATGGGGCGGGATACGCAGTATTTT	CAIYSMGRDTQYF
TRBD1	TRBV5-6	NA	TRBJ1-4	TGTGCCAGCAGTCCGGGGACAGGGGGGTTCGGAAAACTGTTTTTT	CASSPGTGGFGKLFF
NA	TRBV19	NA	TRBJ2-1	TGTGCCAGTAGTCAGACGCGGGTCAGCTCCTACAATGAGCAGTTCTTC	CASSQTRVSSYNEQFF
TRBD1	TRBV5-1	NA	TRBJ1-4	TGCGCCAGCAGTGGGGGACAGGGGACTAATGAAAAACTGTTTTTT	CASSGGQGTNEKLFF
TRBD2	TRBV29-1	NA	TRBJ2-7	TGCAGCGCCGGGACTAGCGGAAGGAACTACGAGCAGTACTTC	CSAGTSGRNYEQYF
NA	TRBV4-1	NA	TRBJ1-4	TGCGCCAGCAGCCCTCGAGCCGGGGCTAATGAAAAACTGTTTTTT	CASSPRAGANEKLFF
NA	TRBV19	few	TRBJ1-4	TGTGCCAGTAGTATAACCATAGTCGCAACTAATGAAAAACTGTTTTTT	CASSITIVATNEKLFF
TRBD1	TRBV2	NA	TRBJ2-3	TGTGCCAGCAGTGAAGCGGGACAGGGGGCGCGGGGCACAGATACGCAGTATTTT	CASSEAGQGARGTDTQYF
NA	TRBV18	NA	TRBJ1-3	TGTGCCAGCTCACCACAACAGGGTGACACCATATATTTT	CASSPQQGDTIYF
NA	TRBV21-1	NA	TRBJ1-5	TGTGCCAGCAGGCGCCCCAATCAGCCCCAGCATTTT	CASRRPNQPQHF
TRBD1	TRBV2	NA	TRBJ1-5	TGTGCCAGCAGACGGGACAGGGATCAGCCCCAGCATTTT	CASRRDRDQPQHF
NA	TRBV5-1	once	TRBJ1-1	TGCGCCAGCAGCTTGGACCCGGAGGGTTCCAAAACTGAAGCTTTCTTT	CASSLDPEGSKTEAFF
TRBD1	TRBV6-5	NA	TRBJ1-1	TGTGCCAGCAGTTACGACAGGGAGGTCACTGAAGCTTTCTTT	CASSYDREVTEAFF
NA	TRBV18	NA	TRBJ1-2	TGTGCCAGCTCACCAACCAGGGAAAACTATGGCTACACCTTC	CASSPTRENYGYTF
NA	TRBV9	NA	TRBJ2-7	TGTGCCAGCAGCGTCCTGGACAGTCACTTCAACGAGCAGTACTTC	CASSVLDSHFNEQYF
TRBD2	TRBV6-5	NA	TRBJ2-7	TGTGCCAGCAGACGGACTAGCAACCACGAGCAGTACTTC	CASRRTSNHEQYF
TRBD2	TRBV27	NA	TRBJ2-7	TGTGCCAGCAGACCACGGACTAGCGGGGTCTACGAGCAGTACTTC	CASRPRTSGVYEQYF
NA	TRBV6-1	NA	TRBJ2-7	TGTGCCAGCAGCGCGGGAAGGGGCTACGAGCAGTACTTC	CASSAGRGYEQYF
TRBD2	TRBV28	NA	TRBJ2-3	TGTGCCAGCAGTTTATTGACCCCGGGACTAGCGGAACCCACAGATACGCAGTATTTT	CASSLLTPGLAEPTDTQYF
NA	TRBV23-1	NA	TRBJ1-4	TGCGCCAGCAGTCAATCGAGCGGGGGAACTGAAAAACTGTTTTTT	CASSQSSGGTEKLFF
TRBD1	TRBV19	NA	TRBJ2-7	TGTGCCAGTAGTCCCGGGACAGGGGACTCCTACGAGCAGTACTTC	CASSPGTGDSYEQYF
TRBD2	TRBV10-2	NA	TRBJ2-3	TGCGCCAGCCAGAGGGCGGGGGAGGATACGCAGTATTTT	CASQRAGEDTQYF
TRBD1	TRBV28	NA	TRBJ2-3	TGTGCCAGCAGTTTTGAAGGGGGCCGGACAGATACGCAGTATTTT	CASSFEGGRTDTQYF
NA	TRBV7-8	NA	TRBJ2-5	TGTGCCAGCAGCTTAGACAGGGAAGAGACCCAGTACTTC	CASSLDREETQYF
NA	TRBV4-1	NA	TRBJ2-3	TGCGCCAGCAGTCGGTACCACACAGATACGCAGTATTTT	CASSRYHTDTQYF
TRBD2	TRBV18	NA	TRBJ2-3	TGTGCCAGCTCAGGGGAGTCTCCAGCGGGGGCCTTCACAGATACGCAGTATTTT	CASSGESPAGAFTDTQYF
TRBD2	TRBV6-6	few	TRBJ2-7	TGTGCCAGCAGTTACTCCGGGAGGAACGAGCAGTACTTC	CASSYSGRNEQYF
TRBD2	TRBV5-1	NA	TRBJ2-1	TGCGCCAGCAGCTTAAGGGAAGCGGGAGGGAGGGATGAGCAGTTCTTC	CASSLREAGGRDEQFF
NA	TRBV7-9	NA	TRBJ1-1	TGTGCCAGCAGCTTAGGGGCAGGGTTTGAGACTGAAGCTTTCTTT	CASSLGAGFETEAFF
NA	TRBV2	NA	TRBJ1-4	TGTGCCAGCAGTGAAAGGGAGGGTAATGAAAAACTGTTTTTT	CASSEREGNEKLFF